Listed below are T cell receptor beta chains from one sample, sequenced in a study of CD8 T cells in Susac syndrome. TCRdb called the immunoSEQ multiplex PCR reads again in MiXCR, with one record for every CDR3 protein. The sample contains roughly 120,000 distinct CDR3 sequences, about 94% of which appear only once. The sample taken for sequencing was CD4+ T cells from PBMCs. These receptors originate from a human donor in good health. Each CDR3 is given with its conserved first and last residue.

V gene: TRBV7-9; J gene: TRBJ2-5; CDR3 length: 15; CDR3 protein: CASSLNRGPPETQYF
V gene: TRBV7-9; J gene: TRBJ2-1; CDR3 length: 17; CDR3 protein: CASSLGSLAVYYNEQFF
V gene: TRBV6-5; J gene: TRBJ1-5; CDR3 length: 13; CDR3 protein: CASRGLLNQPQHF
V gene: TRBV3-1; J gene: TRBJ2-7; CDR3 length: 14; CDR3 protein: CASSLVAAANEQYF
V gene: TRBV11-2; J gene: TRBJ1-1; CDR3 length: 18; CDR3 protein: CASSLAGRGAPLNTEAFF
V gene: TRBV2; J gene: TRBJ2-7; CDR3 length: 12; CDR3 protein: CASSDKAYEQYF
V gene: TRBV5-1; J gene: TRBJ1-1; CDR3 length: 15; CDR3 protein: CASSGPGQGSTEAFF
V gene: TRBV6-2/TRBV6-3; J gene: TRBJ2-7; CDR3 length: 13; CDR3 protein: CASSYGGTYEQYF
V gene: TRBV7-2; J gene: TRBJ2-1; CDR3 length: 15; CDR3 protein: CASSLSAGAYNEQFF
V gene: TRBV5-1; J gene: TRBJ1-3; CDR3 length: 16; CDR3 protein: CASSLAGQNSGNTIYF
V gene: TRBV12-3/TRBV12-4; J gene: TRBJ1-2; CDR3 length: 15; CDR3 protein: CASSPYLNSNYGYTF
V gene: TRBV7-2; J gene: TRBJ2-3; CDR3 length: 13; CDR3 protein: CASSSPSTDTQYF
V gene: TRBV5-1; J gene: TRBJ2-2; CDR3 length: 16; CDR3 protein: CASSKGLAGDFGELFF
V gene: TRBV28; J gene: TRBJ2-3; CDR3 length: 17; CDR3 protein: CASSLYPRGRSPDTQYF
V gene: TRBV12-3/TRBV12-4; J gene: TRBJ2-5; CDR3 length: 16; CDR3 protein: CASSLAPLAGGETQYF
V gene: TRBV6-5; J gene: TRBJ1-1; CDR3 length: 14; CDR3 protein: CASRTGFLDTEAFF
V gene: TRBV7-9; J gene: TRBJ2-2; CDR3 length: 16; CDR3 protein: CASNSLGAENTGELFF
V gene: TRBV29-1; J gene: TRBJ1-1; CDR3 length: 13; CDR3 protein: CSVGTGGRTEAFF
V gene: TRBV7-9; J gene: TRBJ1-2; CDR3 length: 13; CDR3 protein: CASSVQGTDGYTF
V gene: TRBV5-6; J gene: TRBJ1-5; CDR3 length: 16; CDR3 protein: CASSPFPQGASQPQHF
V gene: TRBV9; J gene: TRBJ2-5; CDR3 length: 16; CDR3 protein: CASSLNGGAIQETQYF
V gene: TRBV20-1; J gene: TRBJ2-7; CDR3 length: 14; CDR3 protein: CSAVRGQMTHEQYF
V gene: TRBV7-9; J gene: TRBJ1-1; CDR3 length: 11; CDR3 protein: CASSRGSEAFF
V gene: TRBV20-1; J gene: TRBJ2-1; CDR3 length: 12; CDR3 protein: CSARLDRTEQFF
V gene: TRBV19; J gene: TRBJ2-5; CDR3 length: 13; CDR3 protein: CASSSRGQETQYF
V gene: TRBV7-8; J gene: TRBJ2-1; CDR3 length: 15; CDR3 protein: CASSPRLESFGEQFF
V gene: TRBV25-1; J gene: TRBJ2-2; CDR3 length: 15; CDR3 protein: CASSDTTGVDGELFF
V gene: TRBV29-1; J gene: TRBJ2-1; CDR3 length: 14; CDR3 protein: CSVEGGDSYNEQFF
V gene: TRBV19; J gene: TRBJ1-1; CDR3 length: 16; CDR3 protein: CASTPWGTPRNTEAFF
V gene: TRBV24-1; J gene: TRBJ2-5; CDR3 length: 15; CDR3 protein: CATSDPGTGQETQYF
V gene: TRBV5-1; J gene: TRBJ2-1; CDR3 length: 16; CDR3 protein: CASSLTAPSSYNEQFF
V gene: TRBV5-1; J gene: TRBJ1-1; CDR3 length: 15; CDR3 protein: CASTQVAGSNTEAFF
V gene: TRBV30; J gene: TRBJ2-3; CDR3 length: 15; CDR3 protein: CAWSKSRVLTDTQYF
V gene: TRBV27; J gene: TRBJ2-1; CDR3 length: 16; CDR3 protein: CASSPQLAGSYNEQFF
V gene: TRBV30; J gene: TRBJ1-2; CDR3 length: 13; CDR3 protein: CAWKGQGMGGYTF
V gene: TRBV12-3/TRBV12-4; J gene: TRBJ1-1; CDR3 length: 14; CDR3 protein: CASSPPGKHTEAFF
V gene: TRBV18; J gene: TRBJ2-3; CDR3 length: 13; CDR3 protein: CASSPIMQDTQYF
V gene: TRBV15; J gene: TRBJ2-3; CDR3 length: 15; CDR3 protein: CATKRTGLSTDTQYF
V gene: TRBV5-4; J gene: TRBJ1-2; CDR3 length: 13; CDR3 protein: CASSLNRGDGYTF
V gene: TRBV29-1; J gene: TRBJ1-1; CDR3 length: 11; CDR3 protein: CSVQGVTEAFF
V gene: TRBV6-1; J gene: TRBJ2-4; CDR3 length: 13; CDR3 protein: CASSDRAKNIQYF
V gene: TRBV2; J gene: TRBJ2-6; CDR3 length: 20; CDR3 protein: CASSHLGTGGSGSGANVLTF
V gene: TRBV5-4; J gene: TRBJ1-1; CDR3 length: 13; CDR3 protein: CASSSGQRTEAFF
V gene: TRBV5-1; J gene: TRBJ2-3; CDR3 length: 17; CDR3 protein: CASSSGQGADGTDTQYF
V gene: TRBV29-1; J gene: TRBJ2-1; CDR3 length: 12; CDR3 protein: CSVDPGANEQFF
V gene: TRBV7-2; J gene: TRBJ1-5; CDR3 length: 14; CDR3 protein: CASSLARANQPQHF
V gene: TRBV6-2/TRBV6-3; J gene: TRBJ1-1; CDR3 length: 11; CDR3 protein: CAIGRDTEAFF
V gene: TRBV12-3/TRBV12-4; J gene: TRBJ2-3; CDR3 length: 16; CDR3 protein: CASSFYSAGVSDTQYF
V gene: TRBV18; J gene: TRBJ1-2; CDR3 length: 15; CDR3 protein: CASSPYRDRNYGYTF
V gene: TRBV20-1; J gene: TRBJ2-3; CDR3 length: 12; CDR3 protein: CSARDRADTQYF
V gene: TRBV20-1; J gene: TRBJ2-7; CDR3 length: 15; CDR3 protein: CSARSGLAASYEQYF
V gene: TRBV6-4; J gene: TRBJ1-6; CDR3 length: 13; CDR3 protein: CASRGDRGSPLHF
V gene: TRBV19; J gene: TRBJ2-7; CDR3 length: 14; CDR3 protein: CASSVQLTAYEQYF
V gene: TRBV12-3/TRBV12-4; J gene: TRBJ1-1; CDR3 length: 11; CDR3 protein: CASSVDREAFF
V gene: TRBV30; J gene: TRBJ2-1; CDR3 length: 14; CDR3 protein: CAWSRQSSYNEQFF
V gene: TRBV15; J gene: TRBJ2-2; CDR3 length: 15; CDR3 protein: CATSRGYEARGELFF
V gene: TRBV7-2; J gene: TRBJ2-7; CDR3 length: 14; CDR3 protein: CASSPHAGPGEQYF
V gene: TRBV5-1; J gene: TRBJ2-6; CDR3 length: 17; CDR3 protein: CASSSMIDGSGANVLTF
V gene: TRBV5-1; J gene: TRBJ2-6; CDR3 length: 19; CDR3 protein: CASSLRRTVYDSGANVLTF